The clone carrying this TCR beta chain was recorded at least ten times. The antigen is not known. These data belong to a study of early T cells in non-severe SARS-CoV-2 infection. Overall study findings and caveats: The study's VDJdb matching favored anti-spike CD8 responses and missed private and CD4 specificities.

V gave up 5 bases and J gave up 10 bases, with 13 bases separating them. Germline V CDR1 and CDR2: LNHDA, SQIVND (reference sequence). This CDR3 is built from 12 residues. TCRdb processed the 5' RACE reads anew with MiXCR; each CDR3 protein has one entry. Found here are 70,000 to 95,000 distinct CDR3 sequences, around 11% of them singletons; the top ten hold about 4.8%. This rearrangement joins TRBV19 to TRBJ2-3; D remains ambiguous. The sequenced sample was whole blood. The clonotype was recovered from an adult who was a healthcare worker with PCR-confirmed SARS-CoV-2 infection or an uninfected control (not recorded which). In DNA, the CDR3 is TGTGCCAGTAGTGCTCCCCCCGGCGCGCAGTATTTT. Translated, it gives CASSAPPGAQYF.